A selection of T cell receptor beta chains follows, all from one sample in a study of T cell responses to AZD1222 COVID-19 vaccine. Here immunoSEQ multiplex PCR was the method, and the copy in TCRdb shows in-frame clones only, minus some. The data contain about 110,000 clones, 80% to 90% of them seen just once; the ten biggest clones take up approximately 7.6%. This specimen was peripheral blood, taken on day 0 of AZD1222 vaccination. Receptors originate from an adult in good health. The CDR3 runs from the conserved cysteine through the conserved F or W. A D gene is named only where the DNA matches it firmly.

V gene: TRBV3-1/TRBV3-2
D gene: TRBD1
J gene: TRBJ2-7
CDR3 DNA: TGTGCCAGCAGCCGTTCACCAGGGGGCGCGTCTATTCACGAGCAGTACTTC
CDR3 protein: CASSRSPGGASIHEQYF

V gene: TRBV5-1
D gene: TRBD2
J gene: TRBJ2-3
CDR3 DNA: TGCGCCAGCAGCCCGTGGCTAGCGGGAGGAGATACGCAGTATTTT
CDR3 protein: CASSPWLAGGDTQYF

V gene: TRBV6-5
D gene: -
J gene: TRBJ2-7
CDR3 DNA: TGTGCCAGCAGTAACCGGGACGGTACCTACGAGCAGTACTTC
CDR3 protein: CASSNRDGTYEQYF

V gene: TRBV9
D gene: -
J gene: TRBJ1-2
CDR3 DNA: TGTGCCAGCAGCGGAACCCAGGTAGCTAACTATGGCTACACCTTC
CDR3 protein: CASSGTQVANYGYTF

V gene: TRBV6-2/TRBV6-3
D gene: TRBD2
J gene: TRBJ2-5
CDR3 DNA: TGTGCCAGCAGTACTAGCGGGGGGGCCAGGGAGACCCAGTACTTC
CDR3 protein: CASSTSGGARETQYF

V gene: TRBV28
D gene: -
J gene: TRBJ1-2
CDR3 DNA: TGTGCCAGCAGCTCTGGGGGCGCTAACTATGGCTACACCTTC
CDR3 protein: CASSSGGANYGYTF

V gene: TRBV27
D gene: TRBD2
J gene: TRBJ2-1
CDR3 DNA: TGTGCCAGCAGTTTTGGGACTAGGGGGATTTATGAGCAGTTCTTC
CDR3 protein: CASSFGTRGIYEQFF

V gene: TRBV11-2
D gene: -
J gene: TRBJ2-1
CDR3 DNA: TGTGCCAGCAGCCAGCAAAGACCCCCCTCGGATGAGCAGTTCTTC
CDR3 protein: CASSQQRPPSDEQFF

V gene: TRBV5-1
D gene: -
J gene: TRBJ2-1
CDR3 DNA: TGCGCCAGCAGCCCGGCCTCGAGGAATGAGCAGTTCTTC
CDR3 protein: CASSPASRNEQFF

V gene: TRBV6-6
D gene: -
J gene: TRBJ2-2
CDR3 DNA: TGTGCCAGCAGTTACGGGGGGGAGCTGTTTTTT
CDR3 protein: CASSYGGELFF

V gene: TRBV30
D gene: -
J gene: TRBJ1-4
CDR3 DNA: TGTGCCTGGGGTCCGGACCCTGCGGAAAAACTGTTTTTT
CDR3 protein: CAWGPDPAEKLFF